Below are 25 T cell receptor beta chains sequenced from a single sample in a study of human CD4 T cells and Enterobacteriaceae. This table comes from immunoSEQ multiplex PCR, and its TCRdb copy is limited to in-frame clones, with some not included. Of some 30,000 clones in the sample, about 80% were seen once. All CD4+ cells other than CD45RA+CCR7+CD95- naive cells were sorted as memory, over 95% pure. The sample consisted of memory CD4+ T cells from blood. The source of these receptors is a human donor in good health.

This chain uses TRBV5-6 with TRBJ2-3, with TRBD2 matching 11 bases. CDR3 size: 16 residues. Germline V gene data show CDR1 as SGHDT and CDR2 as YYEEEE. Trimming removed 3 bases from V and 4 bases from J; junction bases left unmatched: 7. In DNA form, the CDR3 reads TGTGCCAGCAGCTATCTAGCGGGAGGAACGGCAGATACGCAGTATTTT. It codes for CASSYLAGGTADTQYF.

This clone counts as medium-sized (0.01 to 0.1%). The chain has TRBV30 and TRBJ1-5; D is possibly TRBD1 (6 bases). Looked up from germline, CDR1 is GTSNPN and CDR2 is SVGIG (reference sequence). Deletions cut 4 bases from V and 3 bases from J, with 13 bases between. The CDR3 totals 14 residues. For the CDR3, the DNA is TGTGCCTGGAACCGGGACATAGACAATCAGCCCCAGCATTTT. Its translation is CAWNRDIDNQPQHF.

J is TRBJ2-1 and V is TRBV7-3, with 11 bases lining up with TRBD2. J was trimmed by 10 bases and V by 8 bases; bases with no gene match: 4. Germline lookup yields CDR1 SGHTA and CDR2 FQGTGA. The CDR3 has 12 residues. CDR3 nucleotides: TGTGCCAGCCGAGTAGCGGGAGGGGAGCAGTTCTTC. Its translation is CASRVAGGEQFF.

The gene calls are TRBV5-6 and TRBJ2-3; the match to TRBD2 covers 13 bases. The V and J ends lost 1 base and 3 bases, in that order; junction bases with no gene match: 5. The CDR3 totals 17 residues. The germline CDR1 and CDR2 sequences are SGHDT and YYEEEE. The CDR3 nucleotides read TGTGCCAGCAGCTTGACTAGCGGGAGGGTATTAACAGATACGCAGTATTTT. It codes for CASSLTSGRVLTDTQYF.

This chain connects TRBV12-5 to TRBJ2-1; the match to TRBD2 covers 12 bases. Trimming at V came to 1 base and at J to 8 bases, leaving 18 bases not matched to a gene. Germline V gives CDR1 LGHNT, CDR2 FRNRAP. The CDR3 consists of 20 residues. CDR3 residues: CASGLAGASGRAIKSYEQFF. CDR3 nucleotides: TGTGCTAGTGGTTTGGCCGGGGCTAGCGGGAGGGCCATAAAGTCCTATGAGCAGTTCTTC. The full variable domain, in which reference TRBV12-5 and TRBJ2-1 provide the parts outside the CDR3, is DARVTQTPRHKVTEMGQEVTMRCQPILGHNTVFWYRQTMMQGLELLAYFRNRAPLDDSGMPKDRFSAEMPDATLATLKIQPSEPRDSAVYFCASGLAGASGRAIKSYEQFFGPGTRLTVL.

The chain is built from TRBV6-5 and TRBJ2-7, with D unclear. This CDR3 contains 9 residues. Trimming removed 9 bases from V and 6 bases from J, with 6 bases in between. CDR1 and CDR2 (germline): MNHEY, SVGAGI. The CDR3 DNA sequence: TGTGCCAGGACGCGCGAGCAGTACTTC. The encoded protein is CARTREQYF.

The chain joins TRBV5-4 to TRBJ2-2, with D perhaps matching TRBD2 (6 bases). This CDR3 has 14 residues. Germline V lookup: CDR1 SGHNT, CDR2 YYREEE (reference sequence). With 4 bases removed from V and 4 bases from J, the gap between germline ends came to 11 bases. The CDR3 DNA reads as TGTGCCAGCAGCGCGGGGCGGAGCACCGGGGAGCTGTTTTTT. Translated, it gives CASSAGRSTGELFF.

The chain is built from TRBV11-1 and TRBJ2-1; 7 bases map to TRBD2. This CDR3 has 15 amino acids. V was clipped by 6 bases and J by 0 bases; unmatched bases: 5. Germline-derived CDR1 and CDR2 are SGHAT and FQDESV (reference sequence). The CDR3 loop reads CASSLAASSYNEQFF. DNA of the CDR3: TGTGCCAGCAGTCTAGCGGCCAGCTCCTACAATGAGCAGTTCTTC.

CDR3 DNA: TGTGCCAGTAGTATAGCCGACAGGGGGAGCAATCAGCCCCAGCATTTT. It translates to CASSIADRGSNQPQHF. J is TRBJ1-5 and V is TRBV19; TRBD1 matches at 9 bases. In germline, CDR1 is LNHDA, CDR2 SQIVND (reference sequence). The V gene end was trimmed by 1 base and the J gene end by 1 base; junction bases not matched to a gene: 2. The CDR3 has 16 residues. The full variable domain, completed using reference TRBV19 and TRBJ1-5, is DGGITQSPKYLFRKEGQNVTLSCEQNLNHDAMYWYRQDPGQGLRLIYYSQIVNDFQKGDIAEGYSVSREKKESFPLTVTSAQKNPTAFYLCASSIADRGSNQPQHFGDGTRLSIL.

CDR3 nucleotides: TGTGCCTGGAAAACAGCGGGAAGCACAGATACGCAGTATTTT. Translating it yields CAWKTAGSTDTQYF. V is TRBV30 and J is TRBJ2-3; the match to TRBD2 covers 7 bases. This CDR3 is built from 14 residues. CDR1 and CDR2 (germline): GTSNPN, SVGIG (reference sequence). Losses at the gene ends were 4 bases for V and 0 bases for J; bases not matched to a gene: 4.

The chain employs TRBV10-3 and TRBJ2-3, with 7 bases fitting TRBD2. From germline, CDR1 is ENHRY and CDR2 SYGVKD. V dropped 6 bases and J dropped 2; count of bases not matched to a gene: 8. The CDR3 is 15 residues long. CDR3 DNA: TGTGCCATCAGGGGGTCGGGAGGATCCACAGATACGCAGTATTTT. Encoded protein: CAIRGSGGSTDTQYF.

This rearrangement joins TRBV19 to TRBJ2-3; 7 nucleotides match TRBD1. The CDR3 totals 16 residues. Germline V gives CDR1 LNHDA, CDR2 SQIVND (reference sequence). V lost 4 bases and J lost 1; bases outside the gene matches: 8. The CDR3 coding sequence is TGTGCCAGTAGTACAGGACAGGCGGCCCGCACAGATACGCAGTATTTT. Its protein product is CASSTGQAARTDTQYF.

The chain joins TRBV7-2 to TRBJ1-4; D is unresolved. The CDR3 length is 15 residues. Germline CDR1 and CDR2: SGHTA and FQGNSA. Between the trimmed V and J ends, which lost 0 bases and 8 bases, there was a span of 13 bases. The DNA for the CDR3 is TGTGCCAGCAGCTTAGCAAAGGGAAGGTGGGAAAAACTGTTTTTT. Translating it yields CASSLAKGRWEKLFF. Looking up the rest from reference TRBV7-2 and TRBJ1-4 gives the full variable domain: GAGVSQSPSNKVTEKGKDVELRCDPISGHTALYWYRQSLGQGLEFLIYFQGNSAPDKSGLPSDRFSAERTGGSVSTLTIQRTQQEDSAVYLCASSLAKGRWEKLFFGSGTQLSVL.

V usage is TRBV27 and J usage is TRBJ1-4; D gene ambiguous. The CDR3 is 14 residues long. The germline CDR1 and CDR2 sequences are MNHEY and SMNVEV (reference sequence). Trimming shortened V by 6 bases and J by 0 bases, and 8 bases separated the two germline ends. The CDR3 coding sequence is TGTGCCAGCAGGGGGTCTGCAACTAATGAAAAACTGTTTTTT. Translating gives CASRGSATNEKLFF.

This chain uses TRBV11-2 with TRBJ1-5, with 8 bases aligning to TRBD1. The CDR3 loop spans 15 amino acids. Trimming took 5 bases from V and 7 from J; bases not matched to a gene: 10. From germline, CDR1 is SGHAT and CDR2 FQNNGV. The CDR3, as DNA: TGTGCCAGCAGCCCCCAGCCAGGGGGCGACCAGCCCCAGCATTTT. Residues: CASSPQPGGDQPQHF.

The J gene is TRBJ1-5, the V gene TRBV28; 11 nucleotides agree with TRBD1. Per germline, CDR1 MDHEN and CDR2 SYDVKM. The CDR3 has 16 amino acids. V lost 8 bases to trimming and J lost 5 bases; unmatched junction nucleotides: 11. The CDR3 is CASGAMGQGVHQPQHF. The CDR3, as DNA: TGTGCCAGCGGAGCGATGGGACAGGGGGTCCATCAGCCCCAGCATTTT.

CDR3 DNA: TGTGCCAGCAGTGTAGGCGGTGGGTGGACTGAAGCTTTCTTT. Residues: CASSVGGGWTEAFF. This chain links TRBV2 with TRBJ1-1; no firm D call. Per the germline V gene, CDR1 is SNHLY and CDR2 is FYNNEI. The CDR3 runs 14 residues. Trimming shortened V by 4 bases and J by 5 bases, and 14 bases separated the two germline ends. Full variable domain (rest looked up from reference TRBV2 and TRBJ1-1): EPEVTQTPSHQVTQMGQEVILRCVPISNHLYFYWYRQILGQKVEFLVSFYNNEISEKSEIFDDQFSVERPDGSNFTLKIRSTKLEDSAMYFCASSVGGGWTEAFFGQGTRLTVV.

V is TRBV7-2 and J is TRBJ1-2; D is perhaps TRBD1 (5 bases). The germline gives CDR1 SGHTA, CDR2 FQGNSA. The CDR3 loop spans 17 amino acids. The V end lost 1 base, the J end lost 0 bases, and 15 bases lay between the germline ends. CDR3 in DNA: TGTGCCAGCAGCTTAGTTCGGGGACTGGTCTCTAACTATGGCTACACCTTC. Residues: CASSLVRGLVSNYGYTF. The full variable domain, rest sourced from reference TRBV7-2 and TRBJ1-2, is GAGVSQSPSNKVTEKGKDVELRCDPISGHTALYWYRQSLGQGLEFLIYFQGNSAPDKSGLPSDRFSAERTGGSVSTLTIQRTQQEDSAVYLCASSLVRGLVSNYGYTFGSGTRLTVV.

V gene TRBV2 combines with J gene TRBJ2-1, with TRBD2 identical over 10 bases. CDR3 length equals 14 residues. V lost 6 bases to trimming and J lost 5 bases; unmatched junction nucleotides: 4. CDR1 is SNHLY and CDR2 is FYNNEI in the germline V gene. The CDR3 DNA reads as TGTGCCAGCAGGAGCGGGAGGGCCCACAATGAGCAGTTCTTC. This gives the protein CASRSGRAHNEQFF. Full variable domain (outside the CDR3, taken from reference TRBV2 and TRBJ2-1): EPEVTQTPSHQVTQMGQEVILRCVPISNHLYFYWYRQILGQKVEFLVSFYNNEISEKSEIFDDQFSVERPDGSNFTLKIRSTKLEDSAMYFCASRSGRAHNEQFFGPGTRLTVL.

The CDR3 loop is CASSLVGGATYNEQFF. In nucleotides, the CDR3 is TGTGCCAGCAGCTTAGTTGGCGGGGCTACCTACAATGAGCAGTTCTTC. The chain is built from TRBV11-2 and TRBJ2-1; tentatively, D is TRBD2 (6 bases). Deletions cut 1 base from V and 2 bases from J, with 12 bases between. Germline loops: CDR1 SGHAT, CDR2 FQNNGV. The CDR3 spans 16 residues.

J is TRBJ1-4 and V is TRBV18, with 7 bases that match TRBD1. Germline CDR1 and CDR2: KGHSH and LQKENI. The CDR3 is made up of 20 amino acids. Trimming removed 4 bases from V and 0 bases from J; junction bases left unmatched: 17. In DNA form, the CDR3 reads TGTGCCAGCTCACTGATGCGGGGGACAGATTCATACCCAACTAATGAAAAACTGTTTTTT. It is translated as CASSLMRGTDSYPTNEKLFF. Full variable domain (missing parts from reference TRBV18 and TRBJ1-4): NAGVMQNPRHLVRRRGQEARLRCSPMKGHSHVYWYRQLPEEGLKFMVYLQKENIIDESGMPKERFSAEFPKEGPSILRIQQVVRGDSAAYFCASSLMRGTDSYPTNEKLFFGSGTQLSVL.

The chain is built from TRBV7-9 and TRBJ2-7; 8 bases agree with TRBD2. CDR1 is SEHNR, CDR2 FQNEAQ, per germline (reference sequence). V dropped 1 base and J dropped 10; count of bases not matched to a gene: 6. The CDR3 is 13 residues long. CDR3 protein: CASSLGGRPRQYF. The CDR3 DNA follows: TGTGCCAGCAGCTTAGGCGGGAGGCCGCGACAGTACTTC.

This chain links TRBV28 with TRBJ1-2; D gene ambiguous. Trimming took off 2 bases at V and 1 base at J, with 5 bases between the two ends. The germline V gene has CDR1 MDHEN and CDR2 SYDVKM. This CDR3 contains 13 residues. The CDR3 spells CASSLTVNYGYTF. Written as DNA, the CDR3 is TGTGCCAGCAGTTTAACAGTTAACTATGGCTACACCTTC.

In this sample, this clone turned up a few times. The chain joins TRBV5-4 to TRBJ1-5; a weak D match, TRBD1 (6 bases). Trimming took 5 bases from V and 2 from J, leaving 26 bases between them. Looked up from germline, CDR1 is SGHNT and CDR2 is YYREEE (reference sequence). The CDR3 extends over 19 amino acids. The CDR3 DNA reads as TGTGCCAGCAGACCCGCCTGGGGGGGCGCCCCCACAGGCAATCAGCCCCAGCATTTT. It codes for CASRPAWGGAPTGNQPQHF.

This clone was observed once. The chain is built from TRBV7-3 and TRBJ2-3, with D perhaps matching TRBD1 (6 bases). Germline CDR1 reads SGHTA; CDR2 reads FQGTGA. The CDR3 loop spans 15 amino acids. The V and J ends lost 2 bases and 3 bases respectively, with 12 bases between them. CDR3 amino acids: CASSLFWGRTDTQYF. DNA of the CDR3: TGTGCCAGCAGCTTATTTTGGGGGCGGACAGATACGCAGTATTTT.